This TCR beta chain was documented in a study of blood T cells in healthy people across ages. From germline, CDR1 is SEHNR and CDR2 FQNEAQ (reference sequence). This CDR3 has 14 residues. The V gene end was trimmed by 5 bases and the J gene end by 11 bases; junction bases not matched to a gene: 14. Alongside a J-beta primer mix, a sample-barcoded 5' primer served in a second PCR lasting roughly 7 to 12 cycles. Every cDNA molecule bore a tag from a template-switch adaptor containing 12 random nucleotides. In TCRdb, the 5' RACE reads were re-called with MiXCR into one record per CDR3 protein. Of under 2,000,000 distinct CDR3 sequences listed, 40% to 55% are singletons. A remark on this clonotype: Its antigen remains unidentified.

Findings and limits, study-wide: Aged donors had fewer naive CD4+ cells and lower diversity than long-lived donors.

The clonotype comes from a woman aged 40 to 50 in good health. The chain links TRBV7-9 to TRBJ2-5, with TRBD2 matching 7 bases. The sample comprised blood. The chain's CDR3 is CASSQTSLAGEQYF. CDR3 nucleotide sequence: TGTGCCAGCAGCCAAACTTCCCTGGCGGGAGAGCAGTACTTC.